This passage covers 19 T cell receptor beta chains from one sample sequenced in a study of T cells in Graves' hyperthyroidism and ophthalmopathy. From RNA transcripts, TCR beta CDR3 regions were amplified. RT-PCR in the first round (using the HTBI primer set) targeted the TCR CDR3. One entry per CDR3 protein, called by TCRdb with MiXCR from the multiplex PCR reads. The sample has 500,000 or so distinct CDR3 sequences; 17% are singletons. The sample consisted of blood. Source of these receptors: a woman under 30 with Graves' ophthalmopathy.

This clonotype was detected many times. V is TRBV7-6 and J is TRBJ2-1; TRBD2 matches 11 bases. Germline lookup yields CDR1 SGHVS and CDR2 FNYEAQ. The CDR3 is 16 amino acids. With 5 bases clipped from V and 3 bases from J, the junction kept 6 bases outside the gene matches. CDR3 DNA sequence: TGTGCCAGCAGCCCGGGTAGCGGGAGGGGCTACAATGAGCAGTTCTTC. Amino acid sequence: CASSPGSGRGYNEQFF.

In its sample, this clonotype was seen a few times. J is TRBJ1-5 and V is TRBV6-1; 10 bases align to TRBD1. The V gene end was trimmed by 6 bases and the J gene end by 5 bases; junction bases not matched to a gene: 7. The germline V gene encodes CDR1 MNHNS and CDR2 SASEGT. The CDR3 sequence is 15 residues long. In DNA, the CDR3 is TGTGCCAGCAGCCCTGGACAGGGGGTTGATCAGCCCCAGCATTTT. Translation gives CASSPGQGVDQPQHF.

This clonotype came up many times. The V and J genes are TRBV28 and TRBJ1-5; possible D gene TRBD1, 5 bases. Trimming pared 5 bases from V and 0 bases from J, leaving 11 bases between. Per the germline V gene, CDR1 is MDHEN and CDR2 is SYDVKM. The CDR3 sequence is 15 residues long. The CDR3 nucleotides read TGTGCCAGCAGTGCCGCGACAGATAGCAATCAGCCCCAGCATTTT. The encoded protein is CASSAATDSNQPQHF. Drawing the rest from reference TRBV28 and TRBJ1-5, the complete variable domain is DVKVTQSSRYLVKRTGEKVFLECVQDMDHENMFWYRQDPGLGLRLIYFSYDVKMKEKGDIPEGYSVSREKKERFSLILESASTNQTSMYLCASSAATDSNQPQHFGDGTRLSIL.

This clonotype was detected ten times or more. CDR3 sequence reads: CASRPGTVNTGELFF. The CDR3 nucleotides read TGTGCCAGCAGGCCCGGGACGGTCAACACCGGGGAGCTGTTTTTT. The gene calls are TRBV6-1 and TRBJ2-2, with D tentatively TRBD1 or TRBD2 (5 bases each). Trimming removed 6 bases at V and 2 bases at J, with 13 bases between. The CDR3 covers 15 residues. Germline CDR1 is MNHNS and CDR2 is SASEGT.

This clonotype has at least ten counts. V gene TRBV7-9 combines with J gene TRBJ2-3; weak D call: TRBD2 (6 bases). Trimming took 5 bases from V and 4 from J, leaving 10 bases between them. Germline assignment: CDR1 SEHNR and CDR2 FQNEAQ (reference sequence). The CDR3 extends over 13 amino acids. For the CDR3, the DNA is TGTGCCAGCAGCAGACTAGGGGCAGATACGCAGTATTTT. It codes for CASSRLGADTQYF.

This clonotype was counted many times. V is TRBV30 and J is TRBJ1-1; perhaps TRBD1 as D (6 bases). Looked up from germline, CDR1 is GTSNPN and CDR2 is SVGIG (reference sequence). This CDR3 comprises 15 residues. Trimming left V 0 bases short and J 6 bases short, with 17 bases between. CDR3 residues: CAWSVTGTPRPEAFF. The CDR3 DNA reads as TGTGCCTGGAGTGTCACAGGGACCCCCCGTCCTGAAGCTTTCTTT.

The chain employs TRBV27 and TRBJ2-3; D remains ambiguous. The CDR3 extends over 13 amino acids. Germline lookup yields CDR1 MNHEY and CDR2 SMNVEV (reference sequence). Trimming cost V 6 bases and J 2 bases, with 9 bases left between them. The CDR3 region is CASRGGDTDTQYF. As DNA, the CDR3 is TGTGCCAGCAGGGGCGGAGACACAGATACGCAGTATTTT.

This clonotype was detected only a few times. The CDR3: CASSVGTGGGGYTF. The CDR3 DNA reads as TGTGCCAGCAGCGTCGGGACAGGGGGAGGAGGCTACACCTTC. The chain employs TRBV7-9 and TRBJ1-2, with TRBD1 identical over 11 bases. Looked up from germline, CDR1 is SEHNR and CDR2 is FQNEAQ (reference sequence). The ends lost 5 bases at V and 8 bases at J; junction bases unmatched: 7. This CDR3 has 14 amino acids. The entire variable domain, with the rest obtained from reference TRBV7-9 and TRBJ1-2, is as follows: DTGVSQNPRHKITKRGQNVTFRCDPISEHNRLYWYRQTLGQGPEFLTYFQNEAQLEKSRLLSDRFSAERPKGSFSTLEIQRTEQGDSAMYLCASSVGTGGGGYTFGSGTRLTVV.

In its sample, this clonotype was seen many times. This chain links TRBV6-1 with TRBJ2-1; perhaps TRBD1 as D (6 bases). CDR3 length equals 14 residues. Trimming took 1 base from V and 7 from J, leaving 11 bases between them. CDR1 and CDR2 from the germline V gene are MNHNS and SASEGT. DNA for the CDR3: TGTGCCAGCAGTGAAGTTCAGGGGAAGAATGAGCAGTTCTTC. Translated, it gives CASSEVQGKNEQFF.

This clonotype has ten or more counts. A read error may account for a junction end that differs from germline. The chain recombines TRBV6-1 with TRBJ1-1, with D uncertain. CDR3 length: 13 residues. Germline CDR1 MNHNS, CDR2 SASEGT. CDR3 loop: CASSDTLDTEAFF. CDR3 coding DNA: TGTGCCAGCAGCGATACTCTAGACACGGAAGCTTTCTTT.

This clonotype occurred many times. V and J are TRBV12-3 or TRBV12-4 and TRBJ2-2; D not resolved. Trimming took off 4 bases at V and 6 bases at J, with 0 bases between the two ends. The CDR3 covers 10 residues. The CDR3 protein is CASSSGELFF. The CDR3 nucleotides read TGTGCCAGCAGTTCCGGGGAGCTGTTTTTT.

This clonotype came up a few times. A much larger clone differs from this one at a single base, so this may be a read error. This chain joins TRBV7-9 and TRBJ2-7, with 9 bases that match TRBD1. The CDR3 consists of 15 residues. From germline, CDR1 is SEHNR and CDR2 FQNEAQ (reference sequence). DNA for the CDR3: TGTACCAGCATCCCCTCGGGGACAGGGTCGGGCGAGCAGTACTTC. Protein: CTSIPSGTGSGEQYF. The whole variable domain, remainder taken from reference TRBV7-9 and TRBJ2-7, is DTGVSQNPRHKITKRGQNVTFRCDPISEHNRLYWYRQTLGQGPEFLTYFQNEAQLEKSRLLSDRFSAERPKGSFSTLEIQRTEQGDSAMYLCTSIPSGTGSGEQYFGPGTRLTVT.

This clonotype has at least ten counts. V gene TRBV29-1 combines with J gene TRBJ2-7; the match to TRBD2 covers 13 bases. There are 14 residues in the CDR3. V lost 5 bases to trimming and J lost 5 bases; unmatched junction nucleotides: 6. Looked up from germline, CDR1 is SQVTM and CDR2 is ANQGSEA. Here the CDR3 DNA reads TGCAGCGTTCCCGGACTAGCGGGAGATAACGAGCAGTACTTC. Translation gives CSVPGLAGDNEQYF.

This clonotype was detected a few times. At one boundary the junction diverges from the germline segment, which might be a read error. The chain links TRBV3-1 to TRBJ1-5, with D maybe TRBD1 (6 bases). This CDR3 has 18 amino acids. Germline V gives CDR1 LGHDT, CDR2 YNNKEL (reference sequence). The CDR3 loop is CASSQDPLTGYSNQPQHF. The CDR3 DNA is TGCGCCAGCAGCCAAGATCCCCTTACAGGGTATAGCAATCAGCCCCAGCATTTT.

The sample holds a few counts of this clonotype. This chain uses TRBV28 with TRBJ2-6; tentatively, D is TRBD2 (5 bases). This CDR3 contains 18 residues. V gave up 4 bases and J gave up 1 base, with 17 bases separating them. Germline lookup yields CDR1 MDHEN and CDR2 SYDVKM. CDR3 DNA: TGTGCCAGCAGTTCACTAGGTGGGGTCGTATCTGGGGCCAACGTCCTGACTTTC. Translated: CASSSLGGVVSGANVLTF.

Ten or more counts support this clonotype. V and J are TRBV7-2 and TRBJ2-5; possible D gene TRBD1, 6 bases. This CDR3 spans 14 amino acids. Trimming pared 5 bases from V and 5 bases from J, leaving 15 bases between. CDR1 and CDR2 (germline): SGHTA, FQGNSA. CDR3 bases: TGTGCCAGCAGCCCACAGGGTCTGAGGGAGACCCAGTACTTC. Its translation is CASSPQGLRETQYF.

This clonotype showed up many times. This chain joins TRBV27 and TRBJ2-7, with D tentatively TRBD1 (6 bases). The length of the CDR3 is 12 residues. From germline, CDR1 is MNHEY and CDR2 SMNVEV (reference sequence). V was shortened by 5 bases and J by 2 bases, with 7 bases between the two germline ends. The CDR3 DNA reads TGTGCCAGCAGTGGGGGCGCCTACGAGCAGTACTTC. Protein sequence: CASSGGAYEQYF.

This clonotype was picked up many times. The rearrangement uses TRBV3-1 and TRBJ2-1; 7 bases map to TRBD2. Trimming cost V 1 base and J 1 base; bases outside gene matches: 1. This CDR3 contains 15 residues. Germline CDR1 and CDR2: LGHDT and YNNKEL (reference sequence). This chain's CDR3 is CASSQAAGSYNEQFF. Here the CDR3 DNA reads TGTGCCAGCAGCCAAGCAGCGGGATCCTACAATGAGCAGTTCTTC.

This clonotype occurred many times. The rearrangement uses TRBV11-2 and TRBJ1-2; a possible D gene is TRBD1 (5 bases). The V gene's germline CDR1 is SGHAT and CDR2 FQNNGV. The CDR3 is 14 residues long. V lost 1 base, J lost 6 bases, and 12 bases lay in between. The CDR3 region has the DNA TGTGCCAGCAGCTTAGCTCAGGGATATGATGGCTACACCTTC. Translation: CASSLAQGYDGYTF. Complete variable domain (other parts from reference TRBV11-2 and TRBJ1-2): EAGVAQSPRYKIIEKRQSVAFWCNPISGHATLYWYQQILGQGPKLLIQFQNNGVVDDSQLPKDRFSAERLKGVDSTLKIQPAKLEDSAVYLCASSLAQGYDGYTFGSGTRLTVV.